This T cell receptor (beta chain) was retrieved from a study of blood T cell repertoires in COVID-19. Using immunoSEQ multiplex PCR, the repertoire was profiled, and TCRdb retains in-frame clones only, with some absent. In the table there are 110,000 to 150,000 clones, about nine tenths of which are singletons. The CDR3 has 14 residues. CDR1 is SGHNT, CDR2 YYREEE, per germline (reference sequence). Unmatched junction bases numbered 4, after V lost 2 bases and J lost 4 bases. This study enrolled people aged 18 to 89 from around 26 US geographic areas. The clonotype originates from a man aged 50-59 years who had recovered from COVID-19. The sequenced sample was PBMCs or T cells enriched from blood (not recorded which). V and J are TRBV5-4 and TRBJ2-5; 8 nucleotides line up with TRBD1. For the CDR3, the DNA is TGTGCCAGCAGCTTCGGACAGGGACGAGAGACCCAGTACTTC. This translates into CASSFGQGRETQYF.